The sequence of this T cell receptor beta chain was determined in a study of naive and memory T cell subsets. Cells stained for CD3, CD4, CD8, CD45RA and CD27 were sorted into four subsets. Study findings and constraints: Findings for naive and memory subsets could not be checked against ground truth. Gini index rose across naive, CM, EM and EMRA in CD4 and CD8. TCR counts from RNA may reflect activation-linked expression changes.

The beta constant-region primer was an equimolar mix of two oligonucleotides covering TRBC1 and TRBC2. Each CDR3 protein is one row after TCRdb ran MiXCR on the UMI-ligation and nested PCR reads. The sample carries roughly 91,000 distinct CDR3 sequences, around 12% recorded once. Worth noting for this clonotype: Its antigen is still unknown.

With 2 bases clipped from V and 7 bases from J, the junction kept 11 bases outside the gene matches. The germline CDR1 and CDR2 sequences are SGHVS and FQNEAQ. The length of the CDR3 is 17 residues. The sample consisted of central memory CD4+ T cells from blood. This sequence originates from a human donor in good health. This chain joins TRBV7-8 and TRBJ2-2; TRBD2 agrees at 9 bases. In DNA form, the CDR3 reads TGTGCCAGCAGCTTACTAGGTCTAGCGGGACCCTACGGGGAGCTGTTTTTT. It specifies CASSLLGLAGPYGELFF.